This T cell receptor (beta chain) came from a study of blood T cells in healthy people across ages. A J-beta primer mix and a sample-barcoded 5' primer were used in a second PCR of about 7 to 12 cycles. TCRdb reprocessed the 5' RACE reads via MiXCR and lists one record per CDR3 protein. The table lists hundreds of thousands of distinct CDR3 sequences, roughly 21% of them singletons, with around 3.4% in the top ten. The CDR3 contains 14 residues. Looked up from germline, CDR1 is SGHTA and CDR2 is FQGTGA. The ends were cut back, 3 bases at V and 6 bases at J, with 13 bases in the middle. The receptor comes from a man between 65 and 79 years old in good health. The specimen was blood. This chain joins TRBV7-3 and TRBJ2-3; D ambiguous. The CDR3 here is CASSFGFSSDTQYF. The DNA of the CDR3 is TGTGCCAGCAGCTTCGGTTTTAGCTCTGATACGCAGTATTTT.